What follows are 7 T cell receptor beta chains derived from one specimen sequenced in a study of breast tumors, draining lymph nodes, adjacent tissues. TCRdb processed the multiplex PCR reads anew with MiXCR; each CDR3 protein has one entry. The sample records fewer than 140,000 distinct CDR3 sequences, 30% being singletons. Samples came from axillary lymph nodes draining the breast cancer. Sequenced: axillary lymph node tissue. These receptors all stem from a female donor with breast cancer. Some clones in this sample may be carry-over from other donors' samples.

This clonotype came up many times. The rearrangement joins TRBV11-2 to TRBJ1-5; no definite D call. Trimming stripped 5 bases from V and 6 bases from J, with 23 bases between. This CDR3 spans 17 amino acids. The germline gives CDR1 SGHAT, CDR2 FQNNGV. The chain's CDR3 is CASSRGFPRSEGQPQHF. Written as DNA, the CDR3 is TGTGCCAGCAGCCGAGGGTTTCCTAGATCTGAGGGTCAGCCCCAGCATTTT. The full variable domain, in which reference TRBV11-2 and TRBJ1-5 provide the parts outside the CDR3, is EAGVAQSPRYKIIEKRQSVAFWCNPISGHATLYWYQQILGQGPKLLIQFQNNGVVDDSQLPKDRFSAERLKGVDSTLKIQPAKLEDSAVYLCASSRGFPRSEGQPQHFGDGTRLSIL.

Here the CDR3 DNA reads TGTGCCAGCAGCTCCCGGGATAGCGGGAGGAATGAGCAGTTCTTC. Its translation is CASSSRDSGRNEQFF. This chain links TRBV7-8 with TRBJ2-1; 10 bases fit TRBD2. CDR3 length: 15 amino acids. Germline CDR1 SGHVS, CDR2 FQNEAQ. V lost 4 bases to trimming and J lost 7 bases; unmatched junction nucleotides: 7.

This clonotype was recorded many times. The junction does not match germline at one end; this may be a read error. V is TRBV6-5 and J is TRBJ2-7; 7 bases agree with TRBD1. The CDR3 contains 15 residues. Germline V gives CDR1 MNHEY, CDR2 SVGAGI. Here the CDR3 reads CASSHSRQGLGEQYF. In nucleotides, the CDR3 is TGTGCCAGCAGTCACTCCCGACAGGGATTGGGAGAGCAGTACTTC.

In its sample, this clonotype was seen many times. A much larger clone differs by one base, so this may be a read error. V usage is TRBV20-1 and J usage is TRBJ2-5, with TRBD2 matching over 7 bases. This CDR3 is built from 14 residues. Germline V lookup: CDR1 DFQATT, CDR2 SNEGSKA (reference sequence). CDR3 amino acids: CSAREGTIQATQYF. In DNA, the CDR3 is TGCAGTGCTAGAGAAGGGACTATACAAGCGACCCAGTACTTC.

Many counts were recorded for this clonotype. The rearrangement uses TRBV28 and TRBJ2-7; 10 positions agree with TRBD1. The CDR3 spans 14 residues. Germline values: CDR1 MDHEN, CDR2 SYDVKM. The V segment lost 6 bases and the J segment 6 bases; nucleotides outside the gene matches: 8. DNA for the CDR3: TGTGCCAGCAGGATGACGGGACAGGGGTTCGAGCAGTACTTC. Residues: CASRMTGQGFEQYF.

This clonotype was detected ten times or more. J is TRBJ2-1 and V is TRBV7-9, with D maybe TRBD1 (6 bases). Germline V gene lookup returns CDR1 SEHNR and CDR2 FQNEAQ (reference sequence). V gave up 1 base and J gave up 7 bases, with 11 bases separating them. The CDR3 length is 14 residues. The CDR3 nucleotides read TGTGCCAGCAGCTTAGTGCTCAGGGGTAATGAGCAGTTCTTC. Protein product: CASSLVLRGNEQFF.

There are a few counts of this clonotype. A much more abundant neighbour one base away suggests this may be a read error. The chain carries TRBV7-8 and TRBJ1-2, with a possible D match to TRBD1 (6 bases). There are 15 residues in the CDR3. The V gene's germline CDR1 is SGHVS and CDR2 FQNEAQ. CDR3: CASSLGQGLFYGNAF. CDR3 sequence (DNA): TGTGCCAGCAGCTTAGGTCAGGGGCTCTTCTATGGCAACGCCTTC.